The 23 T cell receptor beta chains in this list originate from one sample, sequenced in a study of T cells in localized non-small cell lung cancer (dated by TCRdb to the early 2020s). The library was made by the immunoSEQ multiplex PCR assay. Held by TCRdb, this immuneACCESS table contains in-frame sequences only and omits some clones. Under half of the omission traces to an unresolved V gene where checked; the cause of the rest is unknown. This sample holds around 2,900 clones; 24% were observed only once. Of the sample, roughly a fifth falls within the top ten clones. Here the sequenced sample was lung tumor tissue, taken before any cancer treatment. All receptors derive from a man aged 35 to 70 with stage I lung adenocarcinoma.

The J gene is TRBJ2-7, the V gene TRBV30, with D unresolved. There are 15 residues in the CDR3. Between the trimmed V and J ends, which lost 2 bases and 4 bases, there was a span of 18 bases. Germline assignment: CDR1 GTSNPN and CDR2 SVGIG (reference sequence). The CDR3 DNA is TGTGCCTGGAGTCCCCCCGCCGGCGGAACTTACGAGCAGTACTTC. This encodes CAWSPPAGGTYEQYF. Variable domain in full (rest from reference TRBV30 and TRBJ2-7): SQTIHQWPATLVQPVGSPLSLECTVEGTSNPNLYWYRQAAGRGLQLLFYSVGIGQISSEVPQNLSASRPQDRQFILSSKKLLLSDSGFYLCAWSPPAGGTYEQYFGPGTRLTVT.

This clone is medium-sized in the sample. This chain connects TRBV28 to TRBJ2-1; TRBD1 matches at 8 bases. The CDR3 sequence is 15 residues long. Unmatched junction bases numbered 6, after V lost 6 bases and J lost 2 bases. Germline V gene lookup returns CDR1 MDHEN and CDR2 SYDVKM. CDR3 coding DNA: TGTGCCAGCAGAGGGGACAGGTTTCCCTACAATGAGCAGTTCTTC. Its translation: CASRGDRFPYNEQFF.

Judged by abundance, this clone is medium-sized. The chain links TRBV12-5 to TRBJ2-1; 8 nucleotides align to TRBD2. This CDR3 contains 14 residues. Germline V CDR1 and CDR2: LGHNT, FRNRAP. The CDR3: CASTPRGGRDEQFF. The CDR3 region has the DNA TGTGCCAGCACTCCCCGGGGGGGACGCGATGAGCAGTTCTTC. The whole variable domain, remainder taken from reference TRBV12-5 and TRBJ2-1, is DARVTQTPRHKVTEMGQEVTMRCQPILGHNTVFWYRQTMMQGLELLAYFRNRAPLDDSGMPKDRFSAEMPDATLATLKIQPSEPRDSAVYFCASTPRGGRDEQFFGPGTRLTVL.

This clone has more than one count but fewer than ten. CDR3 region: CASSLTRGTAEQFF. The CDR3 bases are TGTGCCAGCAGCTTAACTCGAGGGACGGCTGAGCAGTTCTTC. The genes are TRBV11-3 and TRBJ2-1; D assignment may be TRBD1 or TRBD2 (5 bases each). Between the trimmed V and J ends, which lost 2 bases and 9 bases, there was a span of 14 bases. The germline CDR1 and CDR2 sequences are SGHNT and YENEEA. The CDR3 loop spans 14 amino acids.

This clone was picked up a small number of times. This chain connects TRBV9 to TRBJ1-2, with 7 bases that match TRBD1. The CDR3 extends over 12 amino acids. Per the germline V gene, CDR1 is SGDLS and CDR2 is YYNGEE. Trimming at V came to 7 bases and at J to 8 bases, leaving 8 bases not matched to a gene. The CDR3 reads CASSEGARGYTF. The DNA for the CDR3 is TGTGCCAGCTCGGAGGGGGCACGAGGCTACACCTTC.

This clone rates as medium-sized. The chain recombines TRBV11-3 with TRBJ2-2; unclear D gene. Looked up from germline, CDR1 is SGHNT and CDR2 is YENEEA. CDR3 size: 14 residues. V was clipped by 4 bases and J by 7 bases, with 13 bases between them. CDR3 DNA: TGTGCCAGCAGCTCGGGCCCCGGTAGCGGGGAGCTGTTTTTT. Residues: CASSSGPGSGELFF.

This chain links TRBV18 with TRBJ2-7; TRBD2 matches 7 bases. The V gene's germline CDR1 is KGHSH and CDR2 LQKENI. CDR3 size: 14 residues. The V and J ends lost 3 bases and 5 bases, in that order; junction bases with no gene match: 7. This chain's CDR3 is CASSPWTRENEQYF. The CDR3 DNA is TGTGCCAGCTCACCTTGGACGCGGGAGAACGAGCAGTACTTC.

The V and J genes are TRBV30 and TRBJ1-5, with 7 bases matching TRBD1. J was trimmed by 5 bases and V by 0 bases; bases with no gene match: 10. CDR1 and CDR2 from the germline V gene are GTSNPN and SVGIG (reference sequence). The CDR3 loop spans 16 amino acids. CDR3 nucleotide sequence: TGTGCCTGGAGTGTACGTGGCAGGGGGGCGCATCAGCCCCAGCATTTT. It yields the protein CAWSVRGRGAHQPQHF. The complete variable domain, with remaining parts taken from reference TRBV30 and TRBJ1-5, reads SQTIHQWPATLVQPVGSPLSLECTVEGTSNPNLYWYRQAAGRGLQLLFYSVGIGQISSEVPQNLSASRPQDRQFILSSKKLLLSDSGFYLCAWSVRGRGAHQPQHFGDGTRLSIL.

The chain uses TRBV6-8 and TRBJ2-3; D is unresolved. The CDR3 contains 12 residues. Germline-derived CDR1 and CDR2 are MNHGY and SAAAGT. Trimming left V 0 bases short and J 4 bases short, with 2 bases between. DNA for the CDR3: TGTGCCAGCAGTTACTCTCCAGATACGCAGTATTTT. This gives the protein CASSYSPDTQYF.

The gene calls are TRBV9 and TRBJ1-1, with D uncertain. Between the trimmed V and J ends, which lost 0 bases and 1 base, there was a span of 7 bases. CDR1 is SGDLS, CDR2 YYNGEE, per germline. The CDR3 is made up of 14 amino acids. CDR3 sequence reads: CASSVGAGNTEAFF. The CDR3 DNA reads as TGTGCCAGCAGCGTAGGAGCCGGGAACACTGAAGCTTTCTTT.

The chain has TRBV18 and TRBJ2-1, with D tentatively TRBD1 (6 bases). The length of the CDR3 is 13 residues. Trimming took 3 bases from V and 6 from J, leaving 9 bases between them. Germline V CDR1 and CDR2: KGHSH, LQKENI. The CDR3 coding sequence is TGTGCCAGCTCACCGAAGACAGGCAATGAGCAGTTCTTC. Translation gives CASSPKTGNEQFF. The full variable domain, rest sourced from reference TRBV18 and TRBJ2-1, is NAGVMQNPRHLVRRRGQEARLRCSPMKGHSHVYWYRQLPEEGLKFMVYLQKENIIDESGMPKERFSAEFPKEGPSILRIQQVVRGDSAAYFCASSPKTGNEQFFGPGTRLTVL.

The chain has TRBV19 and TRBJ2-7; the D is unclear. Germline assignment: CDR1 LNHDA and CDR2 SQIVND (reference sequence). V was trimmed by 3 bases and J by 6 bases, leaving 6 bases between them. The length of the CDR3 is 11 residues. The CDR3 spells CASSIFGEQYF. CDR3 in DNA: TGTGCCAGTAGTATTTTCGGCGAGCAGTACTTC. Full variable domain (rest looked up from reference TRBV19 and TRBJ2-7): DGGITQSPKYLFRKEGQNVTLSCEQNLNHDAMYWYRQDPGQGLRLIYYSQIVNDFQKGDIAEGYSVSREKKESFPLTVTSAQKNPTAFYLCASSIFGEQYFGPGTRLTVT.

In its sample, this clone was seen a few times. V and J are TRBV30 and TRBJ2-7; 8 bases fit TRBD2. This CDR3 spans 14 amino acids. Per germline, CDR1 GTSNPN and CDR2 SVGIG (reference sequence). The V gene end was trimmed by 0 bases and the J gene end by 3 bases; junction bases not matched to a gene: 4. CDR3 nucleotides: TGTGCCTGGAGTGTCAGCGGGGGAATCTACGAGCAGTACTTC. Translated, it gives CAWSVSGGIYEQYF.

The CDR3 region has the DNA TGTGCCATCTCCCCCGGGGGGGGCAAATACAATGAGCAGTTCTTC. Protein product: CAISPGGGKYNEQFF. The chain employs TRBV19 and TRBJ2-1; the match to TRBD2 covers 8 bases. Per germline, CDR1 LNHDA and CDR2 SQIVND (reference sequence). The J segment lost 4 bases and the V segment lost 10 bases, leaving 12 bases of the junction unmatched. This CDR3 spans 15 amino acids.

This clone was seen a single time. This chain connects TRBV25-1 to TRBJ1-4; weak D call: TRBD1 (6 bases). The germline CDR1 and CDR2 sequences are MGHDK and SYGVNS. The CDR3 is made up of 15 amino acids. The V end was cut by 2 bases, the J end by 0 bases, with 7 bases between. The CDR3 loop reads CASSETGSTNEKLFF. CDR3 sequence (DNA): TGTGCCAGCAGTGAAACAGGGTCAACTAATGAAAAACTGTTTTTT.

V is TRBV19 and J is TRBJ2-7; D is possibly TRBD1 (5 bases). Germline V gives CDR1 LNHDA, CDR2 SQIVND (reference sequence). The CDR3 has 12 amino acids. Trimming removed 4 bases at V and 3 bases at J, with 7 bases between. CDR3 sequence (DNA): TGTGCCAGTAGTAGGGGCTTCTACGAGCAGTACTTC. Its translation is CASSRGFYEQYF.

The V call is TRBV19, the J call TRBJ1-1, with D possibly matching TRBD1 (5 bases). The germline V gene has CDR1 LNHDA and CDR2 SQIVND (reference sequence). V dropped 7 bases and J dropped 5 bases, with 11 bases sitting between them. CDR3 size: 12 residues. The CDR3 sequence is CASKASGTEAFF. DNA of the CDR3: TGTGCCAGTAAAGCATCAGGGACTGAAGCTTTCTTT.

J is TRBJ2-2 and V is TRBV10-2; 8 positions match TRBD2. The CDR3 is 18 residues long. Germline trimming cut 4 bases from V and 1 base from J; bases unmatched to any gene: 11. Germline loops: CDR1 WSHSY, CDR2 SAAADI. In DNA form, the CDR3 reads TGCGCCAGCAGTGCGCATATATTGGGACTAGAGAACACCGGGGAGCTGTTTTTT. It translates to CASSAHILGLENTGELFF.

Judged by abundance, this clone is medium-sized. The CDR3 region is CASSRRGGLGSVETQYF. The CDR3 region has the DNA TGTGCCAGCAGCCGCAGGGGGGGACTGGGTTCAGTGGAGACCCAGTACTTC. V is TRBV11-3 and J is TRBJ2-5; D may be TRBD1 or TRBD2 (7 bases each). Looked up from germline, CDR1 is SGHNT and CDR2 is YENEEA. The CDR3 is 17 amino acids. The germline V and J ends were trimmed by 5 bases and 5 bases, with 24 bases remaining between them.

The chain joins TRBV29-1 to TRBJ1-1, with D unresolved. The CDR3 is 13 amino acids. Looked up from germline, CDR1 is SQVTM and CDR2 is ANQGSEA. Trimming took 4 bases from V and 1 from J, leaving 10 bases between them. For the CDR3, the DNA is TGCAGCGTTGTAAGGCGGAGGAACACTGAAGCTTTCTTT. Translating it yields CSVVRRRNTEAFF.

In nucleotides, the CDR3 is TGTGCCAGCAGCCCAAGTGGGCTAGCGGCAAGCACCGGGGAGCTGTTTTTT. It specifies CASSPSGLAASTGELFF. The chain carries TRBV9 and TRBJ2-2; 7 bases align to TRBD2. Germline V gene data show CDR1 as SGDLS and CDR2 as YYNGEE. The length of the CDR3 is 17 residues. V lost 4 bases to trimming and J lost 4 bases; unmatched junction nucleotides: 13.

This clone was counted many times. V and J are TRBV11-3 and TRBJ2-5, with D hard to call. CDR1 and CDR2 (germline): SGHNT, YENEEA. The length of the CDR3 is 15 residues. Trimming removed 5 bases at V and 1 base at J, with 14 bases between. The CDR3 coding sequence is TGTGCCAGCAGCCAAGCAAGGAAGCCCCAAGAGACCCAGTACTTC. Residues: CASSQARKPQETQYF.

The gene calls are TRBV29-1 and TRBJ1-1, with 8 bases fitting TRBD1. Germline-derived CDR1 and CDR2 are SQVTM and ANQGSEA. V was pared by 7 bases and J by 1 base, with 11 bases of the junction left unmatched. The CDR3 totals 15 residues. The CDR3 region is CSAGRGGQGNTEAFF. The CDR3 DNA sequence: TGCAGCGCCGGTCGGGGAGGACAGGGGAACACTGAAGCTTTCTTT.